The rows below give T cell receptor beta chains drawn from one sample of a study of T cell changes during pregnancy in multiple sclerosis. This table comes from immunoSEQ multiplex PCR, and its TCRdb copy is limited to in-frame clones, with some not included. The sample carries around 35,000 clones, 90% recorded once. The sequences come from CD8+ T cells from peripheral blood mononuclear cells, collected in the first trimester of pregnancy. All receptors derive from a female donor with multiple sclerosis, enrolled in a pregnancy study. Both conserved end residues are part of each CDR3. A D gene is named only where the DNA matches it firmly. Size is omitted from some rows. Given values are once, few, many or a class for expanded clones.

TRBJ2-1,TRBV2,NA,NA,CASILIEGYNEQFF,TGTGCCAGCATCCTGATTGAGGGCTACAATGAGCAGTTCTTC
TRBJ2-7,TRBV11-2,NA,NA,CASSYRHYEQYF,TGTGCCAGCAGCTATAGACACTACGAGCAGTACTTC
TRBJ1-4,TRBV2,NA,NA,CASRERLGAELFF,TGTGCCAGCAGAGAAAGGCTGGGGGCAGAACTGTTTTTT
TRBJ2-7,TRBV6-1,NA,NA,CASEIPTGPAYEQYF,TGTGCCAGCGAGATCCCGACAGGACCGGCCTACGAGCAGTACTTC
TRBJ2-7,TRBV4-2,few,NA,CASSQELWGDYEQYF,TGTGCCAGCAGCCAAGAGTTATGGGGAGATTACGAGCAGTACTTC
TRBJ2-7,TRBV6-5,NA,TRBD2,CASSFRPSGSLYEQYF,TGTGCCAGCAGTTTCCGCCCAAGCGGGAGTCTCTACGAGCAGTACTTC
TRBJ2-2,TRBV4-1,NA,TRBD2,CASSQAPRGGGELFF,TGCGCCAGCAGCCAAGCCCCCCGGGGGGGCGGGGAGCTGTTTTTT
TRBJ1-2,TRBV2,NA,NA,CASSEPGAVYGYTF,TGTGCCAGCAGTGAGCCCGGAGCAGTCTATGGCTACACCTTC
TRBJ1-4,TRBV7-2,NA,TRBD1,CASSPRQGLNEKLFF,TGTGCCAGCAGCCCCAGACAGGGGCTTAATGAAAAACTGTTTTTT
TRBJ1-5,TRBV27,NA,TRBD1,CASSLFGQVNQPQHF,TGTGCCAGCAGTTTATTCGGACAGGTAAATCAGCCCCAGCATTTT
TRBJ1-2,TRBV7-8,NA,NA,CASRSRVVLWYGYTF,TGTGCCAGCAGGTCGCGGGTGGTCCTCTGGTATGGCTACACCTTC
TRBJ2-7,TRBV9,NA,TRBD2,CASSVGGGTYEQYF,TGTGCCAGCAGCGTAGGGGGGGGTACCTACGAGCAGTACTTC
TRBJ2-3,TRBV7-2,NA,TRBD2,CASSPAAGGPLDTQYF,TGTGCCAGCAGCCCCGCGGCGGGAGGGCCCTTAGATACGCAGTATTTT
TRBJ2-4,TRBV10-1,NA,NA,CASICNRRSSKNIQYF,TGCGCCAGCATATGCAACAGGCGGAGTTCCAAAAACATTCAGTACTTC
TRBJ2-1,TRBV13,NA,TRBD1,CASSLAIGTAYNEQFF,TGTGCCAGCAGCTTAGCAATCGGGACAGCCTACAATGAGCAGTTCTTC
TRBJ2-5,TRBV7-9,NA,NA,CASSPPGETQYF,TGTGCCAGCAGCCCCCCGGGGGAGACCCAGTACTTC
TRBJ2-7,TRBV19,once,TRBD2,CASSIASGRMDEQYF,TGTGCCAGTAGTATCGCTAGCGGGAGGATGGACGAGCAGTACTTC
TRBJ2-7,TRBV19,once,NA,CASNTGIGYEQYF,TGTGCCAGCAATACAGGGATCGGCTACGAGCAGTACTTC
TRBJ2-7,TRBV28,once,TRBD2,CASIPRTSGSYEQYF,TGTGCCAGCATCCCCAGGACTAGCGGCTCCTACGAGCAGTACTTC
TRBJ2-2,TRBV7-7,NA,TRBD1,CASSLATGLAGELFF,TGTGCTAGCAGCTTAGCGACAGGGCTGGCCGGGGAGCTGTTTTTT
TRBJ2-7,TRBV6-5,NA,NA,CASSYSIGYERYF,TGTGCCAGCAGTTACTCGATAGGTTACGAGCGGTACTTC
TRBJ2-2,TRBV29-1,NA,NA,CSVEDWGAGAGTGELFF,TGCAGCGTTGAAGATTGGGGGGCGGGAGCCGGCACCGGGGAGCTGTTTTTT
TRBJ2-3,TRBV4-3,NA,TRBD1,CASSPRQGPDTQYF,TGCGCCAGCAGCCCCCGACAGGGGCCAGATACGCAGTATTTT
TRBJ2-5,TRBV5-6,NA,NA,CASSFTRDTRPAGETQYF,TGTGCCAGCAGCTTTACACGTGATACTAGGCCCGCGGGAGAGACCCAGTACTTC
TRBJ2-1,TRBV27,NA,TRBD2,CASSPGLAGGYNEQFF,TGTGCCAGCAGTCCGGGACTAGCGGGGGGATACAATGAGCAGTTCTTC
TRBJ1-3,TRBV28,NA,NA,CASSSEGHHTSGNTIYF,TGTGCCAGCAGCTCCGAGGGACACCATACCTCTGGAAACACCATATATTTT
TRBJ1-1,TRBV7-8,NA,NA,CASSLVGGRNTEAFF,TGTGCCAGCAGCTTAGTCGGGGGAAGGAACACTGAAGCTTTCTTT